This TCR beta chain is drawn from a study of identical twins. The CDR3 extends over 18 amino acids. Germline V gene lookup returns CDR1 SGHTA and CDR2 FQGTGA. Trimming cost V 3 bases and J 6 bases; bases outside gene matches: 17. There were only healthy Caucasians among the donors. TCRdb passed the 5' RACE reads through MiXCR, listing each CDR3 protein once. The sample consists of 500,000 to 550,000 distinct CDR3 sequences, around 22% of them appearing once. The sample was also linked to a second study, of yellow fever vaccine responses in identical twins. That study adds: Twins reportedly had a vaccine T cell response that seemed partly convergent, partly personalized.

The receptor was isolated from a woman younger than 30 in good health. Sequencing was done on a sample of CD4+ T cells sorted from blood. The chain combines TRBV7-3 with TRBJ2-1, with 7 nucleotides matching TRBD1. The CDR3 loop is CASSFRPGSVTGINEQFF. DNA of the CDR3: TGTGCCAGCAGCTTCCGGCCCGGATCGGTGACAGGGATCAATGAGCAGTTCTTC.